The T cell receptor (beta chain) under discussion was sequenced for a study of OX40 agonist ivuxolimab in advanced cancers. Sequencing used immunoSEQ multiplex PCR; TCRdb keeps in-frame clones, though not all of them. The table lists 66,000 or so clones, over 80% of them singletons. J gave up 2 bases and V 1 base, and 4 bases lay outside the gene matches. Germline CDR1 SGDLS, CDR2 YYNGEE. This CDR3 spans 16 amino acids. Sequences were derived from CD4+ or CD8+ T cells sorted from blood, sampled in a trial of the OX40 agonist ivuxolimab. J is TRBJ2-5 and V is TRBV9; 11 bases match TRBD2. This clonotype was obtained from an adult with an advanced solid tumor such as melanoma, head and neck, liver or kidney cancer. CDR3 coding DNA: TGTGCCAGCAGCGTAACCGGGACTAGCGGACAAGAGACCCAGTACTTC. Residues: CASSVTGTSGQETQYF.